This T cell receptor (beta chain) was recovered during a study of blood T cell repertoires in COVID-19. Assay used: immunoSEQ multiplex PCR; TCRdb lists only in-frame clones, some missing. The data contain tens of thousands of clones, approximately 85% of them singletons. Sequencing used peripheral blood. This TCR came from an elderly woman with acute or convalescent COVID-19.

CDR3 in DNA: TGTGCCACCAGTGAAACACGCGCGGACAGGGGAGATTACCAGCCCCAGCATTTT. As protein: CATSETRADRGDYQPQHF. V usage is TRBV24-1 and J usage is TRBJ1-5; 9 bases are shared with TRBD1. Trimming removed 4 bases from V and 7 bases from J; junction bases left unmatched: 16. The V gene's germline CDR1 is KGHDR and CDR2 SFDVKD. The CDR3 length is 18 residues.